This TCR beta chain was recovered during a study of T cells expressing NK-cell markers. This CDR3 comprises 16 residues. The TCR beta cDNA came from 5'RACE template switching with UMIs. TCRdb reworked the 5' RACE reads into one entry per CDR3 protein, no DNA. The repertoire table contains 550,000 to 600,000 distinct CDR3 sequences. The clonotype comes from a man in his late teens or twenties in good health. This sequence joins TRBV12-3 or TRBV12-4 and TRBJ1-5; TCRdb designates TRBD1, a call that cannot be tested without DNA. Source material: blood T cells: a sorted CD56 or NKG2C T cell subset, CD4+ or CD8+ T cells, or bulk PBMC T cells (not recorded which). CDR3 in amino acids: CASSFGEGVGRQPQHF.